Below, 8 T cell receptor beta chains from the same sample are listed, as sequenced in a study of cytomegalovirus exposure and HLA in healthy donors (dated by TCRdb to about 2017). The method was the immunoSEQ multiplex PCR assay. For the multiplex PCR, a mixture combining 60 forward primers for TCR Vbeta segments and 13 reverse primers for TCR Jbeta segments was used. Sourced from immuneACCESS, this table was stored by TCRdb with only in-frame sequences that have V and J called. A share of the clones is absent; for the studies checked, an unresolved V gene accounts for under half, and the remainder has no known explanation. This sample holds about 240,000 clones; 82% were observed only once. 5.4% of the sample rests with the top ten. The sequenced sample consisted of PBMCs. Receptors originate from a woman aged 35 to 49 in good health and CMV-seropositive.

This clone was observed a handful of times. In DNA form, the CDR3 reads TGTGCCACCCGAGGAATTAGCGCCATCGCGAACACCGGGGAGCTGTTTTTT. Protein product: CATRGISAIANTGELFF. V gene TRBV19 combines with J gene TRBJ2-2; D might be TRBD2 (5 bases). Germline CDR1 reads LNHDA; CDR2 reads SQIVND (reference sequence). V gave up 10 bases and J gave up 0 bases, with 21 bases separating them. The CDR3 covers 17 residues. Complete variable domain (other parts from reference TRBV19 and TRBJ2-2): DGGITQSPKYLFRKEGQNVTLSCEQNLNHDAMYWYRQDPGQGLRLIYYSQIVNDFQKGDIAEGYSVSREKKESFPLTVTSAQKNPTAFYLCATRGISAIANTGELFFGEGSRLTVL.

V gene TRBV18 combines with J gene TRBJ2-5; D unresolved. Trimming shortened V by 3 bases and J by 2 bases, and 10 bases separated the two germline ends. Germline V lookup: CDR1 KGHSH, CDR2 LQKENI. There are 14 residues in the CDR3. As DNA, the CDR3 is TGTGCCAGCTCACCTCCCGAGAGGCAAGAGACCCAGTACTTC. Its protein product is CASSPPERQETQYF.

This clone was detected once. The V and J genes are TRBV7-8 and TRBJ1-1, with TRBD1 as a possible D gene (5 bases). Germline CDR1 is SGHVS and CDR2 is FQNEAQ. V was shortened by 4 bases and J by 0 bases, with 9 bases between the two germline ends. The CDR3 length is 14 residues. This chain's CDR3 is CASSSRTLNTEAFF. The CDR3 DNA follows: TGTGCCAGCAGCTCCCGGACACTGAACACTGAAGCTTTCTTT.

CDR3 loop: CASSLSTTGSQPQHF. For the CDR3, the DNA is TGTGCCAGCAGTTTATCGACCACAGGGTCTCAGCCCCAGCATTTT. The genes are TRBV28 and TRBJ1-5; D possibly corresponds to TRBD1 (6 bases). The CDR3 totals 15 residues. Trimming stripped 1 base from V and 6 bases from J, with 13 bases between. Germline V lookup: CDR1 MDHEN, CDR2 SYDVKM.

As DNA, the CDR3 is TGTGCCAGCAGGCCAGGGACAGGGGCTGGAAACACCATATATTTT. It encodes CASRPGTGAGNTIYF. The rearrangement links TRBV6-6 to TRBJ1-3; 10 bases map to TRBD1. The CDR3 sequence is 15 residues long. Germline CDR1 reads MNHNY; CDR2 reads SVGAGI (reference sequence). The trim removed 6 bases at V and 2 bases at J, leaving 4 bases unmatched.

V gene TRBV4-2 combines with J gene TRBJ2-3; 10 bases align to TRBD2. V shed 8 bases and J 2 bases; nucleotides not matched to a gene: 10. The CDR3 totals 16 residues. Germline lookup yields CDR1 LGHNA and CDR2 YNFKEQ. CDR3 loop: CASGFLAGVVTDTQYF. CDR3 DNA sequence: TGTGCCAGCGGGTTTCTAGCGGGGGTCGTCACAGATACGCAGTATTTT.

This clone was recorded once. The chain links TRBV5-1 to TRBJ2-1; maybe TRBD2 (5 bases). The CDR3 loop spans 16 amino acids. Germline V lookup: CDR1 SGHRS, CDR2 YFSETQ. The V gene lost 0 bases and the J gene lost 4 bases, with 14 bases spanning the gap. The CDR3 nucleotides read TGCGCCAGCAGCTTGGCCCCTGCAGCGGAGTACAATGAGCAGTTCTTC. Its translation is CASSLAPAAEYNEQFF.

The chain couples TRBV18 to TRBJ2-5; 9 bases align to TRBD1. The CDR3 is 13 residues long. The germline CDR1 and CDR2 sequences are KGHSH and LQKENI. With 4 bases clipped from V and 5 bases from J, the junction kept 2 bases outside the gene matches. DNA of the CDR3: TGTGCCAGCTCACTTGGACAGGGGGAGACCCAGTACTTC. As protein: CASSLGQGETQYF.